This passage covers 5 T cell receptor beta chains from one sample sequenced in a study of cytomegalovirus exposure and HLA in healthy donors. Primers: 60 Vbeta forward and 13 Jbeta reverse. The table came from immunoSEQ multiplex PCR; TCRdb's copy has only in-frame clones and leaves some out. The repertoire holds under 150,000 clones, with 70% to 80% as singletons. Sequenced input: PBMCs. The receptors stem from a man in his forties or fifties in good health and CMV-seronegative.

The chain combines TRBV28 with TRBJ2-2, with 10 bases identical to TRBD2. The germline V gene has CDR1 MDHEN and CDR2 SYDVKM. The CDR3 runs 16 residues. V dropped 7 bases and J dropped 5; count of bases not matched to a gene: 10. CDR3 amino acids: CASNPSSGSWTGELFF. The CDR3 bases are TGTGCCAGCAACCCTTCTAGCGGGAGTTGGACCGGGGAGCTGTTTTTT.

The V call is TRBV6-5, the J call TRBJ1-1; the D gene is possibly TRBD1 (6 bases). Between the trimmed V and J ends, which lost 0 bases and 5 bases, there was a span of 13 bases. From germline, CDR1 is MNHEY and CDR2 SVGAGI. This CDR3 has 15 residues. The CDR3 DNA reads as TGTGCCAGCAGTTACTCGGCAGGGGCCCGAACTGAAGCTTTCTTT. Its translation is CASSYSAGARTEAFF.

The chain joins TRBV11-3 to TRBJ2-6; 8 bases match TRBD1. This CDR3 contains 15 residues. CDR1 and CDR2 from the germline V gene are SGHNT and YENEEA. After removal of 5 bases from V and 3 bases from J, the junction contained 3 bases not matched to a gene. As DNA, the CDR3 is TGTGCCAGCAGCCCCGGGACAGGTGGGGCCAACGTCCTGACTTTC. Its protein product is CASSPGTGGANVLTF.

The CDR3 DNA is TGTGCCATCAGTGAGTCTAGGGGGCAGGTAGAGACCCAGTACTTC. Translation: CAISESRGQVETQYF. The rearrangement links TRBV10-3 to TRBJ2-5; 7 bases align to TRBD1. Unmatched junction bases numbered 5, after V lost 0 bases and J lost 4 bases. Germline assignment: CDR1 ENHRY and CDR2 SYGVKD. The CDR3 runs to 15 residues.

J is TRBJ2-5 and V is TRBV4-1, with D possibly matching TRBD1 (8 bases). Germline V gives CDR1 MGHRA, CDR2 YSYEKL. V shed 1 base and J shed 5 bases, with 17 bases lying between them. The CDR3 sequence is 16 residues long. The CDR3 DNA follows: TGCGCCAGCAGCCAAGGACCGGGGGGACAGGAGGAGACCCAGTACTTC. Translated: CASSQGPGGQEETQYF.